The 25 T cell receptor beta chains below come from one sample, sequenced in a study of blood T cell repertoires in COVID-19. This table comes from immunoSEQ multiplex PCR, and its TCRdb copy is limited to in-frame clones, with some not included. The table shows 320,000 or so clones, with 80% to 90% occurring only once. The specimen was PBMCs or T cells enriched from blood (not recorded which). These receptors were collected from a young man who had recovered from COVID-19.

The chain has TRBV10-1 and TRBJ2-1, with 10 bases matching TRBD2. Germline lookup yields CDR1 WNHNN and CDR2 SYGVQD (reference sequence). Trimming cost V 2 bases and J 3 bases; bases outside gene matches: 7. There are 17 residues in the CDR3. The CDR3 loop is CASSEGESGGDYNEQFF. CDR3 coding DNA: TGCGCCAGCAGTGAGGGGGAAAGCGGGGGGGACTACAATGAGCAGTTCTTC.

This chain's CDR3 is CSVGSGYTF. The CDR3 coding sequence is TGCAGCGTCGGTTCTGGCTACACCTTC. The chain recombines TRBV29-1 with TRBJ1-2; no clear D. Trimming removed 6 bases at V and 7 bases at J, with 6 bases between. Germline CDR1 is SQVTM and CDR2 is ANQGSEA. The CDR3 runs to 9 residues.

This chain uses TRBV7-9 with TRBJ1-2; 7 bases match TRBD1. The CDR3 covers 16 residues. V lost 0 bases, J lost 7 bases, and 11 bases stayed unmatched. The germline V gene has CDR1 SEHNR and CDR2 FQNEAQ (reference sequence). CDR3 DNA: TGTGCCAGCAGCTTAGCTCCTGGACAGGTGCCAGCTGGCTACACCTTC. This sequence encodes CASSLAPGQVPAGYTF.

The chain combines TRBV6-1 with TRBJ1-5; no reliable D call. V shed 3 bases and J shed 2 bases, with 2 bases lying between them. The CDR3 loop spans 12 amino acids. CDR1 MNHNS and CDR2 SASEGT come from the germline V gene. The CDR3 reads CASSDGNQPQHF. CDR3 in DNA: TGTGCCAGCAGTGACGGCAATCAGCCCCAGCATTTT.

The chain links TRBV28 to TRBJ1-5, with TRBD1 matching over 11 bases. Germline-derived CDR1 and CDR2 are MDHEN and SYDVKM. CDR3 length: 17 residues. J lost 2 bases, V lost 6 bases, and 9 bases had no gene match. The CDR3 DNA follows: TGTGCCAGCAGACTGTGGACAGGGGGCAGCGGCAATCAGCCCCAGCATTTT. Amino acid sequence: CASRLWTGGSGNQPQHF. Using reference TRBV28 and TRBJ1-5 for the parts outside the CDR3, the full variable domain is DVKVTQSSRYLVKRTGEKVFLECVQDMDHENMFWYRQDPGLGLRLIYFSYDVKMKEKGDIPEGYSVSREKKERFSLILESASTNQTSMYLCASRLWTGGSGNQPQHFGDGTRLSIL.

In DNA, the CDR3 is TGTGCCAGCAGCTTAACCGGGACAGAAAGTCTAGATACGCAGTATTTT. This sequence encodes CASSLTGTESLDTQYF. This chain connects TRBV13 to TRBJ2-3, with TRBD1 matching over 7 bases. The V gene's germline CDR1 is PRHDT and CDR2 FYEKMQ (reference sequence). V dropped 2 bases and J dropped 5; count of bases not matched to a gene: 10. The CDR3 contains 16 residues. The variable domain in full, completed from reference TRBV13 and TRBJ2-3, reads AAGVIQSPRHLIKEKRETATLKCYPIPRHDTVYWYQQGPGQDPQFLISFYEKMQSDKGSIPDRFSAQQFSDYHSELNMSSLELGDSALYFCASSLTGTESLDTQYFGPGTRLTVL.

This clone was found a few times. The chain recombines TRBV2 with TRBJ2-7; D unresolved. V lost 10 bases to trimming and J lost 3 bases, with 13 bases between them. The CDR3 consists of 12 residues. The V gene's germline CDR1 is SNHLY and CDR2 FYNNEI. CDR3 in DNA: TGTGCCACACAGATGGGCGTCTACGAGCAGTACTTC. Its translation is CATQMGVYEQYF. The full variable domain, with the rest looked up from reference TRBV2 and TRBJ2-7, is EPEVTQTPSHQVTQMGQEVILRCVPISNHLYFYWYRQILGQKVEFLVSFYNNEISEKSEIFDDQFSVERPDGSNFTLKIRSTKLEDSAMYFCATQMGVYEQYFGPGTRLTVT.

This chain joins TRBV29-1 and TRBJ2-1; D may be TRBD2 (6 bases). With 4 bases removed from V and 7 bases from J, the gap between germline ends came to 14 bases. The CDR3 consists of 13 residues. The germline CDR1 and CDR2 sequences are SQVTM and ANQGSEA. CDR3 nucleotides: TGCAGCGTTGTAAGGCAGGGAGGAAATGAGCAGTTCTTC. Its protein is CSVVRQGGNEQFF.

The rearrangement uses TRBV13 and TRBJ1-2; TRBD1 agrees at 8 bases. This CDR3 contains 14 residues. Germline values: CDR1 PRHDT, CDR2 FYEKMQ (reference sequence). V lost 5 bases to trimming and J lost 5 bases; unmatched junction nucleotides: 7. DNA of the CDR3: TGTGCCAGCAGCCCCCCTGACAGGGGATATGGCTACACCTTC. This translates into CASSPPDRGYGYTF.

The chain is built from TRBV28 and TRBJ2-2; the match to TRBD2 covers 12 bases. Germline-derived CDR1 and CDR2 are MDHEN and SYDVKM. J lost 6 bases, V lost 3 bases, and 8 bases had no gene match. The CDR3 runs 17 residues. The CDR3 nucleotides read TGTGCCAGCAGTTTTCTTAGGACTAGCGGGGTAGCCGGGGAGCTGTTTTTT. The encoded protein is CASSFLRTSGVAGELFF.

The chain is built from TRBV5-1 and TRBJ2-1; 8 bases fit TRBD2. This CDR3 spans 14 amino acids. The J segment lost 6 bases and the V segment lost 2 bases, leaving 4 bases of the junction unmatched. Germline CDR1 and CDR2: SGHRS and YFSETQ. The CDR3: CASSFGTRANEQFF. Here the CDR3 DNA reads TGCGCCAGCAGCTTCGGGACTAGAGCCAATGAGCAGTTCTTC.

Here the CDR3 reads CASSNLDREVRNIQYF. The CDR3 DNA reads as TGTGCCAGCAGCAATTTAGACAGGGAGGTTAGAAACATTCAGTACTTC. The chain is built from TRBV5-5 and TRBJ2-4; TRBD1 might be the D (7 bases). Germline CDR1 is SGHKS and CDR2 is YYEKEE (reference sequence). The CDR3 runs 16 residues. V dropped 4 bases and J dropped 6 bases, with 20 bases sitting between them.

V gene TRBV10-3 combines with J gene TRBJ1-4, with 7 bases identical to TRBD1. CDR1 ENHRY and CDR2 SYGVKD come from the germline V gene. This CDR3 region has 15 residues. The trim removed 0 bases at V and 4 bases at J, leaving 2 bases unmatched. Written as DNA, the CDR3 is TGTGCCATCAGTGAGTCTGGGACAGTTAATGAAAAACTGTTTTTT. Translating gives CAISESGTVNEKLFF.

CDR3: CASSHRAGAETQYF. The CDR3, as DNA: TGTGCCAGCAGCCACCGAGCGGGGGCGGAGACCCAGTACTTC. The chain employs TRBV3-1 (or the pseudogene TRBV3-2) and TRBJ2-5; the match to TRBD2 covers 8 bases. Germline V gene lookup returns CDR1 LGHDT and CDR2 YNNKEL (reference sequence). The CDR3 sequence is 14 residues long. After removal of 3 bases from V and 5 bases from J, the junction contained 5 bases not matched to a gene.

V and J are TRBV5-1 and TRBJ2-5; TRBD2 agrees at 13 bases. Unmatched junction bases numbered 9, after V lost 4 bases and J lost 0 bases. From germline, CDR1 is SGHRS and CDR2 YFSETQ. The CDR3 sequence is 18 residues long. The CDR3 bases are TGCGCCAGCAGCCTCGGACTAGCGGGGGAGGTGTACCAAGAGACCCAGTACTTC. Translated, it gives CASSLGLAGEVYQETQYF. Together with reference TRBV5-1 and TRBJ2-5, the CDR3 gives the full variable domain: KAGVTQTPRYLIKTRGQQVTLSCSPISGHRSVSWYQQTPGQGLQFLFEYFSETQRNKGNFPGRFSGRQFSNSRSEMNVSTLELGDSALYLCASSLGLAGEVYQETQYFGPGTRLLVL.

This clone was seen only a few times. The chain has TRBV30 and TRBJ1-6; tentatively, D is TRBD1 (6 bases). Trimming pared 0 bases from V and 3 bases from J, leaving 9 bases between. The CDR3 is made up of 15 amino acids. Germline V gives CDR1 GTSNPN, CDR2 SVGIG (reference sequence). The CDR3 protein is CAWSVGQLYNSPLHF. CDR3 nucleotide sequence: TGTGCCTGGAGTGTAGGACAGCTCTATAATTCACCCCTCCACTTT.

The genes are TRBV9 and TRBJ2-6; the D gene is possibly TRBD2 (6 bases). Germline V lookup: CDR1 SGDLS, CDR2 YYNGEE. The CDR3 loop spans 20 amino acids. Trimming stripped 4 bases from V and 0 bases from J, with 23 bases between. The CDR3 DNA sequence: TGTGCCAGCAGCCTACCCAAGGCCGGGGGATCTAACTCTGGGGCCAACGTCCTGACTTTC. It translates to CASSLPKAGGSNSGANVLTF.

The genes are TRBV18 and TRBJ2-5; D is perhaps TRBD1 (5 bases). Germline CDR1 reads KGHSH; CDR2 reads LQKENI. The CDR3 contains 13 residues. V was trimmed by 2 bases and J by 4 bases, leaving 8 bases between them. As DNA, the CDR3 is TGTGCCAGCTCACCAGGGGCTGGAGAGACCCAGTACTTC. It yields the protein CASSPGAGETQYF.

V usage is TRBV9 and J usage is TRBJ1-1, with D possibly TRBD1 on 5 matching bases. CDR1 is SGDLS, CDR2 YYNGEE, per germline. The CDR3 runs to 14 residues. The V and J ends lost 2 bases and 5 bases respectively, with 13 bases between them. In DNA form, the CDR3 reads TGTGCCAGCAGCGTTCATCAGGGAAGAACTGAAGCTTTCTTT. Its translation: CASSVHQGRTEAFF.

CDR3 sequence reads: CASSSGGGYEQYF. The CDR3 DNA sequence: TGTGCCAGCTCATCCGGGGGGGGGTACGAGCAGTACTTC. The chain recombines TRBV18 with TRBJ2-7, with TRBD2 identical over 8 bases. The CDR3 totals 13 residues. The V gene end was trimmed by 5 bases and the J gene end by 4 bases; junction bases not matched to a gene: 4. Germline V lookup: CDR1 KGHSH, CDR2 LQKENI. Complete variable domain (other parts from reference TRBV18 and TRBJ2-7): NAGVMQNPRHLVRRRGQEARLRCSPMKGHSHVYWYRQLPEEGLKFMVYLQKENIIDESGMPKERFSAEFPKEGPSILRIQQVVRGDSAAYFCASSSGGGYEQYFGPGTRLTVT.

The chain uses TRBV3-1 (or the pseudogene TRBV3-2) and TRBJ1-5, with TRBD1 matching over 10 bases. Germline V gene sequence: CDR1 LGHDT, CDR2 YNNKEL (reference sequence). J lost 2 bases, V lost 3 bases, and 7 bases had no gene match. The CDR3 sequence is 17 residues long. The CDR3 sequence is CASSQGTGVRGNQPQHF. The CDR3 nucleotides read TGTGCCAGCAGCCAGGGGACAGGGGTTAGGGGCAATCAGCCCCAGCATTTT.

The CDR3 loop is CASSQAPRGYTF. CDR3 DNA: TGTGCCAGCAGCCAAGCTCCGCGTGGCTACACCTTC. J is TRBJ1-2 and V is TRBV3-1 (or the pseudogene TRBV3-2); D is unresolved. Germline-derived CDR1 and CDR2 are LGHDT and YNNKEL (reference sequence). V lost 1 base, J lost 7 bases, and 7 bases lay in between. The CDR3 runs to 12 residues.

The genes are TRBV7-9 and TRBJ2-7, with D tentatively TRBD2 (6 bases). The CDR3 spans 13 residues. Trimming stripped 3 bases from V and 2 bases from J, with 8 bases between. Germline assignment: CDR1 SEHNR and CDR2 FQNEAQ (reference sequence). The CDR3 coding sequence is TGTGCCAGCAGCTTCGCGGGGACCTACGAGCAGTACTTC. Its protein is CASSFAGTYEQYF. Variable domain in full (rest from reference TRBV7-9 and TRBJ2-7): DTGVSQNPRHKITKRGQNVTFRCDPISEHNRLYWYRQTLGQGPEFLTYFQNEAQLEKSRLLSDRFSAERPKGSFSTLEIQRTEQGDSAMYLCASSFAGTYEQYFGPGTRLTVT.

The chain uses TRBV7-9 and TRBJ1-2; 8 nucleotides agree with TRBD1. V dropped 5 bases and J dropped 5; count of bases not matched to a gene: 13. This CDR3 is built from 16 residues. Germline CDR1 reads SEHNR; CDR2 reads FQNEAQ (reference sequence). The CDR3 region has the DNA TGTGCCAGCAGCCCACCAAACGGACAGGGCAAGTATGGCTACACCTTC. Protein product: CASSPPNGQGKYGYTF.

The genes are TRBV19 and TRBJ1-5; maybe TRBD1 (5 bases). The CDR3 length is 12 residues. V lost 6 bases to trimming and J lost 9 bases, with 12 bases between them. Germline-derived CDR1 and CDR2 are LNHDA and SQIVND (reference sequence). The CDR3 coding sequence is TGTGCCAGTAGGGGGCTAGGACGGCCCCAGCATTTT. It encodes CASRGLGRPQHF.